The subject of this entry is one T cell receptor (beta chain). The same CDR3 arises from other DNA sequences in this sample as well. Repertoires were generated with immunoSEQ multiplex PCR, while TCRdb's copy carries only in-frame clones and drops some. Of about 2.4 million clones in the sample, roughly 92% were seen once. The sample belongs to a study of shared clonotypes between healthy human individuals. The sequencing sample was made of naive CD4+ T cells sorted from blood. Subset denoted: CD45RA+ positively selected. The source of this sequence is a man between 18 and 29 years old in good health.

As DNA, the CDR3 is TGTGCCAGTAGTATAGGCGGGACTAGCTTGAATGAGCAGTTCTTC. It translates to CASSIGGTSLNEQFF. V gene TRBV19 combines with J gene TRBJ2-1; 9 nucleotides match TRBD2. Unmatched junction bases numbered 5, after V lost 1 base and J lost 7 bases. Germline V gives CDR1 LNHDA, CDR2 SQIVND (reference sequence). The CDR3 is 15 amino acids.